This TCR beta chain was captured in a study of cytomegalovirus exposure and HLA in healthy donors. Remarks on this clone: Its matching antigen is unknown.

Germline CDR1 MNHEY, CDR2 SVGAGI. This CDR3 contains 15 residues. V lost 6 bases to trimming and J lost 1 base; unmatched junction nucleotides: 8. General study results and limits: CMV antigen specificity of three CMV-associated chains was confirmed in vitro.

This table comes from immunoSEQ multiplex PCR, and its TCRdb copy is limited to in-frame clones, with some not included. The sample carries tens of thousands of clones, around four fifths recorded once. Material for sequencing was PBMCs. V gene TRBV6-5 combines with J gene TRBJ1-1, with 7 bases lining up with TRBD1. The TCR originated in a man younger than 40 in good health and CMV-seronegative. The CDR3 spells CASRPRRTGNTEAFF. CDR3 DNA sequence: TGTGCCAGCAGACCGCGACGGACAGGGAACACTGAAGCTTTCTTT.